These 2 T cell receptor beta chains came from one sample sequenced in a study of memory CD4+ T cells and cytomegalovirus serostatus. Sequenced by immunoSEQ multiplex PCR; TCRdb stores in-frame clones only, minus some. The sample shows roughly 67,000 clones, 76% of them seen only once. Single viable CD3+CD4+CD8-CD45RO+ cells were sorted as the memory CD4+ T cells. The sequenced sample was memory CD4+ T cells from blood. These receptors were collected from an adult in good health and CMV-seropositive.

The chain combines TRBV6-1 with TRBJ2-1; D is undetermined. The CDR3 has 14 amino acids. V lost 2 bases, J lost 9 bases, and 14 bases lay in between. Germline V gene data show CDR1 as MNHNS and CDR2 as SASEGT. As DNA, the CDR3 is TGTGCCAGCAGTGAATGGGGTCAGCGTAGTGAGCAGTTCTTC. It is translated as CASSEWGQRSEQFF.

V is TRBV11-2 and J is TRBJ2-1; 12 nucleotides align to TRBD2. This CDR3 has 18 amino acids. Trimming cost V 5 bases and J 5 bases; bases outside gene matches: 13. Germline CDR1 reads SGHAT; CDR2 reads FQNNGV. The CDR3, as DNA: TGTGCCAGCAGCCCAGGGACTAGCGGGCGTATTACACACAATGAGCAGTTCTTC. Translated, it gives CASSPGTSGRITHNEQFF.